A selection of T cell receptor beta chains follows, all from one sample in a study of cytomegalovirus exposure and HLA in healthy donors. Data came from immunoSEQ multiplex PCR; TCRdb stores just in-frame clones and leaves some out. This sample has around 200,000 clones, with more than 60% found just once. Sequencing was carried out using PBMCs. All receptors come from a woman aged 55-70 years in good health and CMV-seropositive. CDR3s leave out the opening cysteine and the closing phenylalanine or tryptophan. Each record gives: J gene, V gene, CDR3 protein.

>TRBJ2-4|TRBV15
ATSRTRQEPAKNIQY
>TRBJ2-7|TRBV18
ASSPTLRTGGYEQY
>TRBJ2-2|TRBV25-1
ASTGSGRNRGGELF
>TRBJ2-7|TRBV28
ASTPAGTGSYEQY
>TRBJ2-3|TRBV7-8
ASSLLAWSADTQY
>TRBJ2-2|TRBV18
ASSPLLAGANTGELF
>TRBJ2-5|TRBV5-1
ASSSGLAGGQWTQY
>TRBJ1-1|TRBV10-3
AISEDRGTEAF
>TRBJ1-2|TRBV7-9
ASSTTGPAGYT
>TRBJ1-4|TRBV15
ATSRARVEEKLF
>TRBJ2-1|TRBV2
ASSESDGTSGRNEQF
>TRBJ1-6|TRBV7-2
ASSLAGQGYNSPLH
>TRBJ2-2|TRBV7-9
ASSLGTTENTGELF
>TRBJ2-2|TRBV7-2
ASSPFGRVANTGELF
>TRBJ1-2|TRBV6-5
ASSNRGRGWHGYT
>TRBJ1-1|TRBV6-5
ASSLRDRGIKAF
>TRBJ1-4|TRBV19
ASSRYSTTNEKLF
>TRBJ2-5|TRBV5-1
ASSRQAGGEEQY
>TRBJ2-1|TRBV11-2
ASSVGQGRNEQF
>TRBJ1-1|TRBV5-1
ASSQTGMPDTEAF
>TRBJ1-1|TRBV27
AGGAPENTEAF
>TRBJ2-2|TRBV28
ASSRQMLNTGELF
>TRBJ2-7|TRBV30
AWSDRRFYEQY
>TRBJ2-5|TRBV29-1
SAKRGGTETQY
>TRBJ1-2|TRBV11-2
ASSSGTGGYGYT
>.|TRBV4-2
ASSQDVTMGTVSYEQY
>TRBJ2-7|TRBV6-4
ASARDRGHEQY
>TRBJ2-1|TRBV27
ASSPDLYNEQF
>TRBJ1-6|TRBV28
ASRGDGYSPLH
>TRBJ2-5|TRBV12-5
ASGPPGTGGFETQY
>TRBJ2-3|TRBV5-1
ASSLATSRADTQY
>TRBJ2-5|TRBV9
ASGPRGGETQY
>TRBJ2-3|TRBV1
TSSQAKREGLADTQY
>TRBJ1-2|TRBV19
ASNPLAGQPYGYT
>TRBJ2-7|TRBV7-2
ASSLGSGRAYEQY
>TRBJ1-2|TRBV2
ASSEIRAPNYGYT
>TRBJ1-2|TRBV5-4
ASSIGQGSYGYT
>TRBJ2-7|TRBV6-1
ASGSLGQGTYEQY
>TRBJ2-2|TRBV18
ASSELSTGELF
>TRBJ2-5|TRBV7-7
ASSRSGGASETQY
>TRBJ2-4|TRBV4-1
ASSRTSEKNIQY
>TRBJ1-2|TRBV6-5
ASRWGGNYGYT
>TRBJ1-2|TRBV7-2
ASSSGLGYT
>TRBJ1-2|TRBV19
ASSIPGQGAPGYT
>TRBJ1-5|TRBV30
AWSVMSDQPQH
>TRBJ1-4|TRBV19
ASRGTGAVSVEKLF
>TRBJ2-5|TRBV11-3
ASSLTSDTQTQY
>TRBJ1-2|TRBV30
AWSVLGSRGYT